This TCR beta chain is from a study of shared clonotypes between healthy human individuals. Broader study findings: Clonotype sharing among donors likely depends on sequencing depth.

This CDR3 is 16 amino acids long. The J segment lost 7 bases and the V segment lost 6 bases, leaving 14 bases of the junction unmatched. From germline, CDR1 is SGHTA and CDR2 FQGNSA. Here immunoSEQ multiplex PCR was the method, and the copy in TCRdb shows in-frame clones only, minus some. The table shows some 2,100,000 clones, with about 92% occurring only once. It was CD45RO-negative cells, positively selected for CCR7, that made up naive CD8 cells, with terminally differentiated effector memory CD45RA+ cells excluded. Healthy HIV-negative adults with no recent acute infections or vaccinations were recruited as donors. To note about this clone: Its matching antigen is unknown.

V usage is TRBV7-2 and J usage is TRBJ1-5, with 8 bases that match TRBD1. This receptor was identified in a man in his late teens or twenties in good health. Some clones in this sample may be carry-over from other donors' samples. Material: naive CD8+ T cells from PBMCs. The CDR3, as DNA: TGTGCCAGCAGGAACCAGGGGGCTCCCCATTTGCAGCCCCAGCATTTT. This encodes CASRNQGAPHLQPQHF.